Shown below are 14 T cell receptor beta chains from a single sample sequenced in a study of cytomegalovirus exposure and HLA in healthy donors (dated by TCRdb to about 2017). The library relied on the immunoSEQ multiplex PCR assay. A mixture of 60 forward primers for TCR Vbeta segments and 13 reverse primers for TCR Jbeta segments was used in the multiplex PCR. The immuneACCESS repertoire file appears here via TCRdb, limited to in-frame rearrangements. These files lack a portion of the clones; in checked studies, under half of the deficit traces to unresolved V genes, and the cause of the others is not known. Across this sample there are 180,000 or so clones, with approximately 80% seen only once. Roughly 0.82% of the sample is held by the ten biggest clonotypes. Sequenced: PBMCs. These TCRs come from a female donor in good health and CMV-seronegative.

The CDR3 protein is CASSLAGLFEQFF. The CDR3 DNA follows: TGTGCCAGCAGCTTGGCGGGTTTATTTGAGCAGTTCTTC. The rearrangement links TRBV5-4 to TRBJ2-1, with D unclear. The CDR3 consists of 13 residues. CDR1 and CDR2 from the germline V gene are SGHNT and YYREEE (reference sequence). V lost 0 bases and J 9 bases, leaving 10 bases between the germline ends.

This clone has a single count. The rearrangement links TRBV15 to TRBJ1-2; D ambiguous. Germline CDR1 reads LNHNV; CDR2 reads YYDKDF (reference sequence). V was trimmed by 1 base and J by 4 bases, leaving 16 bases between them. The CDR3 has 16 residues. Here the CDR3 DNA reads TGTGCCACCAGCAGAGGAGTCCAGGTTTCACTCTATGGCTACACCTTC. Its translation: CATSRGVQVSLYGYTF.

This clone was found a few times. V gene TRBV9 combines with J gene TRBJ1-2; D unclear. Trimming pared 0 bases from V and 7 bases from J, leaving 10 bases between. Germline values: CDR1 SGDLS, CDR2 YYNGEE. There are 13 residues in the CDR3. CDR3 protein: CASSVVSGGGYTF. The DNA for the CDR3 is TGTGCCAGCAGCGTAGTTTCTGGAGGTGGCTACACCTTC.

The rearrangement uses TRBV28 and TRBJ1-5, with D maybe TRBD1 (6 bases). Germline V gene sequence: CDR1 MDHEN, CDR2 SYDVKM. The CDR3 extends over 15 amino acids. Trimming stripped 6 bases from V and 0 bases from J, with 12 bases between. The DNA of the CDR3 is TGTGCCAGCAGCTCACGACAGGCTAGCAATCAGCCCCAGCATTTT. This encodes CASSSRQASNQPQHF.

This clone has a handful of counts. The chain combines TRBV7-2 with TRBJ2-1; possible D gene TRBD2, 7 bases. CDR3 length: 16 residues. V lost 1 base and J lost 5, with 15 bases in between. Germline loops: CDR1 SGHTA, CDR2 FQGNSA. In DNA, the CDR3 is TGTGCCAGCAGCTTAGGATGGGAGGGGGTGCACAATGAGCAGTTCTTC. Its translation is CASSLGWEGVHNEQFF. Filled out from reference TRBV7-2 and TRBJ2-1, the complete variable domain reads GAGVSQSPSNKVTEKGKDVELRCDPISGHTALYWYRQSLGQGLEFLIYFQGNSAPDKSGLPSDRFSAERTGGSVSTLTIQRTQQEDSAVYLCASSLGWEGVHNEQFFGPGTRLTVL.

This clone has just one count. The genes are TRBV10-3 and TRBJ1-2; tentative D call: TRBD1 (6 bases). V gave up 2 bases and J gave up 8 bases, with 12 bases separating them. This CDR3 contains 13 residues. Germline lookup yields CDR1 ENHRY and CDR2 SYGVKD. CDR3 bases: TGTGCCATCAGTGAGAACAGGGTGAGCGGCTACACCTTC. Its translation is CAISENRVSGYTF.

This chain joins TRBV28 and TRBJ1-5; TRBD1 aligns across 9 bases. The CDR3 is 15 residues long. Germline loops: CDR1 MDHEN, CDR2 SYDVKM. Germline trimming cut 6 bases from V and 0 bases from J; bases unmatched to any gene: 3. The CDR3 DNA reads TGTGCCAGCAGAAAACAGGGGGCTAGCAATCAGCCCCAGCATTTT. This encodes CASRKQGASNQPQHF.

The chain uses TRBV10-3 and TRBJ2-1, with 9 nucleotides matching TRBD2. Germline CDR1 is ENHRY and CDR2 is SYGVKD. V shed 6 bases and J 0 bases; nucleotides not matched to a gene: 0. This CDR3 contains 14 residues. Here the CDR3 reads CAIRTSGSYNEQFF. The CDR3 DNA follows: TGTGCCATCAGGACTAGCGGCTCCTACAATGAGCAGTTCTTC.

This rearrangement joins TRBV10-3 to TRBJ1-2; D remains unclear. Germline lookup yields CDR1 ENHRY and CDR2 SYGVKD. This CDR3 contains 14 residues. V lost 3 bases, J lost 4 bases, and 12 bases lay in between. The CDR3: CAISDEGTIYGYTF. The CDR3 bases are TGTGCCATCAGTGACGAGGGTACCATCTATGGCTACACCTTC.

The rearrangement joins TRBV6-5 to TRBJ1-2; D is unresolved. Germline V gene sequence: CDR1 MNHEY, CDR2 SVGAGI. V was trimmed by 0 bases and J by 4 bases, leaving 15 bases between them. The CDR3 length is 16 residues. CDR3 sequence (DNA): TGTGCCAGCAGTTACTCGAAGACCCGGGCGGGCTATGGCTACACCTTC. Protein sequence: CASSYSKTRAGYGYTF.

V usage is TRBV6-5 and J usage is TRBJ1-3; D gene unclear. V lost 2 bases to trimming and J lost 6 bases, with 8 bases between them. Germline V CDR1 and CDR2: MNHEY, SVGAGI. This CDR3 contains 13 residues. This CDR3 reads CASSYEGSNTIYF. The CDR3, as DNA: TGTGCCAGCAGTTACGAGGGTTCAAACACCATATATTTT.

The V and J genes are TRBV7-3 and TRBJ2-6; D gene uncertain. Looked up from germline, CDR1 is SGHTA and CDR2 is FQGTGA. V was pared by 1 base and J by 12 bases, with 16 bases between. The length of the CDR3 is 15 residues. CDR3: CASSLSRSFPVVLTF. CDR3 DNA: TGTGCCAGCAGCTTAAGTAGGAGTTTCCCGGTCGTCCTGACTTTC.

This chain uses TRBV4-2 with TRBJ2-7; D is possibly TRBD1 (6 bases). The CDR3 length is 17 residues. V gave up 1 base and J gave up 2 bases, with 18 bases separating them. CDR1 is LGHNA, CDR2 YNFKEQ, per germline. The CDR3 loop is CASSQGSQEQGPYEQYF. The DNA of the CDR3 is TGTGCCAGCAGCCAAGGATCCCAGGAACAGGGCCCCTACGAGCAGTACTTC.

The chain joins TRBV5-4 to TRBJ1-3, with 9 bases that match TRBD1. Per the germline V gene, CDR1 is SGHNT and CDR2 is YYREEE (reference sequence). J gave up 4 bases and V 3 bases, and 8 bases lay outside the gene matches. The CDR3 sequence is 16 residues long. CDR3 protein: CASSSTGGIGGNTIYF. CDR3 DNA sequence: TGTGCCAGCAGCTCGACAGGGGGTATCGGAGGAAACACCATATATTTT.